This T cell receptor beta chain is drawn from a study of blood T cells in healthy people across ages. The germline V gene has CDR1 DFQATT and CDR2 SNEGSKA (reference sequence). V was cut by 3 bases and J by 3 bases, with 6 bases left in between. There are 11 residues in the CDR3. Through a sample-barcoded 5' primer and a J-beta primer mix, a second PCR was run for roughly 7 to 11 cycles. TCRdb used MiXCR to reprocess the 5' RACE reads, holding one entry per CDR3 protein. In the table there are roughly 2 million distinct CDR3 sequences, just under 50% of which are singletons. Findings and caveats of the study: In long-lived donors, naive CD4+ cell counts and diversity exceeded those of aged donors. Age advanced and TCR beta diversity per million T cells fell, roughly linearly.

Turning to this clonotype: Its antigen is not known.

Isolated per sample were at least 7 million PBMCs. Total RNA extracted from each sample amounted to at least 6 micrograms. The specimen sequenced was blood. The sequence came from a woman between 40 and 55 years old in good health. The V call is TRBV20-1, the J call TRBJ2-7; D uncertain. The CDR3 sequence: CSASSRYEQYF. In DNA form, the CDR3 reads TGCAGTGCTAGTTCGCGCTACGAGCAGTACTTC.